The clone carrying this TCR beta chain was counted a few times. Its antigen is unidentified. This sample is part of a study of T cell repertoires in cytomegalovirus infection. Whole-study results and caveats: CMV-specific HLA-C-restricted TCR beta clonotypes dominated the ex vivo response.

Germline loops: CDR1 SQVTM, CDR2 ANQGSEA. The CDR3 is made up of 14 amino acids. After removal of 3 bases from V and 2 bases from J, the junction contained 6 bases not matched to a gene. A single record per CDR3 protein comes from TCRdb applying MiXCR to the reads. Among hundreds of thousands of distinct CDR3 sequences listed, 33% were seen once. This receptor was obtained from a human donor in good health (CMV status not recorded). Some clones in this sample may be carry-over from other donors' samples. The sequenced sample was cultured PBMCs, obtained from culture after CMV antigen stimulation. This chain links TRBV29-1 with TRBJ1-2; 7 bases are a match to TRBD1. CDR3 bases: TGCAGCGTTGATAGTCTGGGACAGAACTATGGCTACACCTTC. As protein: CSVDSLGQNYGYTF. Full variable domain (rest looked up from reference TRBV29-1 and TRBJ1-2): SAVISQKPSRDICQRGTSLTIQCQVDSQVTMMFWYRQQPGQSLTLIATANQGSEATYESGFVIDKFPISRPNLTFSTLTVSNMSPEDSSIYLCSVDSLGQNYGYTFGSGTRLTVV.